A single sample gave rise to the 22 T cell receptor beta chains below, sequenced in a study of cytomegalovirus exposure and HLA in healthy donors. Repertoires were generated with immunoSEQ multiplex PCR, while TCRdb's copy carries only in-frame clones and drops some. The table lists fewer than 95,000 clones, 94% of them singletons, with roughly 0.6% in the top ten. The sequencing sample was made of PBMCs. The receptors here all came from a woman between 18 and 30 years old in good health and CMV-seronegative.

The chain has TRBV4-1 and TRBJ1-6; D remains ambiguous. V was trimmed by 4 bases and J by 9 bases, leaving 25 bases between them. From germline, CDR1 is MGHRA and CDR2 YSYEKL. The CDR3 runs to 18 residues. CDR3: CASSRADVRLVVRSPLHF. CDR3 nucleotides: TGCGCCAGCAGCCGAGCGGACGTGAGGCTGGTAGTGCGTTCACCCCTCCACTTT.

The V gene is TRBV5-1, the J gene TRBJ2-3, with a weak D call TRBD1 (5 bases). The CDR3 contains 15 residues. Trimming took off 3 bases at V and 5 bases at J, with 16 bases between the two ends. Germline loops: CDR1 SGHRS, CDR2 YFSETQ. In DNA form, the CDR3 reads TGCGCCAGCAGCTCCCGGACACGGTTGCAAGATACGCAGTATTTT. Translation: CASSSRTRLQDTQYF.

V and J are TRBV9 and TRBJ1-3, with 9 nucleotides matching TRBD1. This CDR3 is built from 17 residues. The V segment lost 5 bases and the J segment 1 base; nucleotides outside the gene matches: 10. Germline CDR1 SGDLS, CDR2 YYNGEE. The CDR3 region is CASSEDRGKPSGNTIYF. DNA for the CDR3: TGTGCCAGCAGTGAAGACAGGGGGAAACCTTCTGGAAACACCATATATTTT.

The V call is TRBV7-3, the J call TRBJ1-1, with 9 bases lining up with TRBD1. The CDR3 has 16 amino acids. Germline assignment: CDR1 SGHTA and CDR2 FQGTGA. The junction had 7 bases not matched to a gene; V was cut back by 5 bases and J by 0 bases. The CDR3 DNA sequence: TGTGCCAGCAGCCCTGCGACAGGGGGAATGAACACTGAAGCTTTCTTT. Translated: CASSPATGGMNTEAFF. Full variable domain (rest looked up from reference TRBV7-3 and TRBJ1-1): GAGVSQTPSNKVTEKGKYVELRCDPISGHTALYWYRQSLGQGPEFLIYFQGTGAADDSGLPNDRFFAVRPEGSVSTLKIQRTERGDSAVYLCASSPATGGMNTEAFFGQGTRLTVV.

This clone was seen only a few times. The V and J genes are TRBV7-2 and TRBJ2-2; no reliable D call. V lost 4 bases and J 4 bases, leaving 13 bases between the germline ends. Germline V gene sequence: CDR1 SGHTA, CDR2 FQGNSA. This CDR3 is 15 amino acids long. CDR3 protein: CASSYLGSITGELFF. DNA for the CDR3: TGTGCCAGCAGCTACCTCGGGTCGATCACCGGGGAGCTGTTTTTT.

This chain uses TRBV7-8 with TRBJ1-6; possible D gene TRBD1, 5 bases. Germline loops: CDR1 SGHVS, CDR2 FQNEAQ. With 1 base removed from V and 4 bases from J, the gap between germline ends came to 11 bases. The CDR3 is made up of 16 amino acids. The CDR3 spells CASSLEGMEYNSPLHF. The CDR3 DNA reads TGTGCCAGCAGCTTAGAGGGGATGGAGTATAATTCACCCCTCCACTTT.

J is TRBJ1-5 and V is TRBV7-2; 11 bases are a match to TRBD1. CDR1 and CDR2 from the germline V gene are SGHTA and FQGNSA. J lost 3 bases, V lost 5 bases, and 12 bases had no gene match. This CDR3 has 18 residues. The CDR3 reads CASSAGTGGPMTNQPQHF. DNA for the CDR3: TGTGCCAGCAGCGCTGGGACAGGGGGTCCCATGACCAATCAGCCCCAGCATTTT.

Regarding this clone: The sample holds other DNA sequences that translate to the same CDR3. The chain uses TRBV6-5 and TRBJ1-5, with 7 positions matching TRBD1. V lost 5 bases, J lost 0 bases, and 4 bases stayed unmatched. Germline V gene data show CDR1 as MNHEY and CDR2 as SVGAGI. The CDR3 has 15 residues. The CDR3 DNA reads as TGTGCCAGCAGTCCCGACAGGGTTAGCAATCAGCCCCAGCATTTT. This translates into CASSPDRVSNQPQHF.

The rearrangement joins TRBV4-1 to TRBJ2-1; TRBD2 matches at 14 bases. CDR3 length: 17 amino acids. Looked up from germline, CDR1 is MGHRA and CDR2 is YSYEKL. J lost 8 bases, V lost 0 bases, and 6 bases had no gene match. CDR3 in DNA: TGCGCCAGCAGCCAAGATCGGGGACTAGCGGGGGCCCATGAGCAGTTCTTC. It is translated as CASSQDRGLAGAHEQFF.

V usage is TRBV5-5 and J usage is TRBJ1-1, with 9 bases identical to TRBD1. The CDR3 is 14 residues long. V lost 4 bases to trimming and J lost 2 bases; unmatched junction nucleotides: 3. The germline gives CDR1 SGHKS, CDR2 YYEKEE (reference sequence). CDR3 loop: CASSRGQGNTEAFF. The CDR3 DNA sequence: TGTGCCAGCAGCCGGGGACAGGGAAACACTGAAGCTTTCTTT. The variable domain in full, with the rest retrieved from reference TRBV5-5 and TRBJ1-1, is DAGVTQSPTHLIKTRGQQVTLRCSPISGHKSVSWYQQVLGQGPQFIFQYYEKEERGRGNFPDRFSARQFPNYSSELNVNALLLGDSALYLCASSRGQGNTEAFFGQGTRLTVV.

This sequence joins TRBV7-9 and TRBJ2-1; D possibly corresponds to TRBD1 (6 bases). Trimming stripped 1 base from V and 7 bases from J, with 14 bases between. CDR1 and CDR2 from the germline V gene are SEHNR and FQNEAQ (reference sequence). This CDR3 is 15 amino acids long. CDR3 amino acids: CASSLVTRGGNEQFF. In DNA form, the CDR3 reads TGTGCCAGCAGCTTAGTAACCAGGGGCGGAAATGAGCAGTTCTTC.

The V call is TRBV5-4, the J call TRBJ1-2; the match to TRBD1 covers 7 bases. Germline V gives CDR1 SGHNT, CDR2 YYREEE (reference sequence). The CDR3 runs to 16 residues. The V segment lost 0 bases and the J segment 7 bases; nucleotides outside the gene matches: 12. CDR3 sequence (DNA): TGTGCCAGCAGCTTGGAGGTTAGGGGGCGCCTAAGTGGCTACACCTTC. Amino acid sequence: CASSLEVRGRLSGYTF.

This chain joins TRBV6-6 and TRBJ2-1; D is perhaps TRBD1 (5 bases). Trimming cost V 5 bases and J 8 bases, with 13 bases left between them. CDR1 and CDR2 from the germline V gene are MNHNY and SVGAGI (reference sequence). This CDR3 has 13 amino acids. The CDR3 sequence: CASSLGRRDEQFF. In DNA, the CDR3 is TGTGCCAGCAGTCTGGGGCGCCGGGATGAGCAGTTCTTC.

This clone appeared once. The genes are TRBV10-3 and TRBJ2-7; tentative D call: TRBD2 (6 bases). With 11 bases removed from V and 5 bases from J, the gap between germline ends came to 16 bases. The CDR3 runs to 12 residues. CDR1 and CDR2 (germline): ENHRY, SYGVKD. CDR3: CAARDGLNEQYF. CDR3 coding DNA: TGTGCCGCGCGGGACGGCCTGAACGAGCAGTACTTC.

This sequence joins TRBV27 and TRBJ2-2; 9 nucleotides line up with TRBD1. With 4 bases clipped from V and 3 bases from J, the junction kept 6 bases outside the gene matches. This CDR3 comprises 16 residues. From germline, CDR1 is MNHEY and CDR2 SMNVEV (reference sequence). The CDR3 region has the DNA TGTGCCAGCAGTTCCTACGGGACAGGGTACACCGGGGAGCTGTTTTTT. Amino acids: CASSSYGTGYTGELFF.

The genes are TRBV7-8 and TRBJ2-1; TRBD1 matches 7 bases. Germline CDR1 is SGHVS and CDR2 is FQNEAQ. J lost 4 bases, V lost 5 bases, and 11 bases had no gene match. This CDR3 is 16 amino acids long. This chain's CDR3 is CASSHTNRGQYNEQFF. Written as DNA, the CDR3 is TGTGCCAGCAGCCATACAAACAGGGGACAATACAATGAGCAGTTCTTC.

This chain joins TRBV10-3 and TRBJ2-4; D possibly corresponds to TRBD1 (6 bases). Trimming pared 2 bases from V and 2 bases from J, leaving 7 bases between. This CDR3 has 14 residues. Looked up from germline, CDR1 is ENHRY and CDR2 is SYGVKD. The CDR3 bases are TGTGCCATCAGTGAGACAGGGACCAAAAACATTCAGTACTTC. Its protein product is CAISETGTKNIQYF.

The chain has TRBV30 and TRBJ2-2; TRBD2 agrees at 8 bases. The CDR3 totals 15 residues. V shed 3 bases and J 1 base; nucleotides not matched to a gene: 4. The germline V gene encodes CDR1 GTSNPN and CDR2 SVGIG (reference sequence). CDR3 sequence (DNA): TGTGCCTGGAGCGGGGGGGCTAGGAACACCGGGGAGCTGTTTTTT. Protein product: CAWSGGARNTGELFF.

Only one count was recorded for this clone. The chain carries TRBV28 and TRBJ1-1; possibly TRBD1 for D (6 bases). The CDR3 runs 15 residues. CDR1 MDHEN and CDR2 SYDVKM come from the germline V gene. V lost 6 bases, J lost 10 bases, and 24 bases lay in between. The CDR3 coding sequence is TGTGCCAGCAGGGGGGCTTATACGGCGTTCGGTTTAGCTTTCTTT. Amino acid sequence: CASRGAYTAFGLAFF.

This chain links TRBV27 with TRBJ1-1, with 9 bases that match TRBD1. The CDR3 totals 15 residues. Germline CDR1 and CDR2: MNHEY and SMNVEV (reference sequence). V shed 2 bases, J shed 5 bases, and the junction held 6 bases outside the gene matches. CDR3 sequence (DNA): TGTGCCAGCAGTTTACGAAGGGACAGGGCGACTGAAGCTTTCTTT. It is translated as CASSLRRDRATEAFF.

The chain carries TRBV19 and TRBJ1-2; D not certain. Trimming cost V 6 bases and J 5 bases, with 16 bases left between them. The CDR3 is made up of 14 amino acids. Germline V gene lookup returns CDR1 LNHDA and CDR2 SQIVND (reference sequence). The CDR3 reads CASRNPDRGYGYTF. The CDR3 nucleotides are TGTGCCAGTAGAAACCCCGACCGAGGGTATGGCTACACCTTC.

The chain couples TRBV5-4 to TRBJ1-2, with TRBD1 matching 9 bases. This CDR3 comprises 15 residues. Germline CDR1 and CDR2: SGHNT and YYREEE (reference sequence). With V trimmed by 4 bases and J by 2 bases, 6 bases remained unmatched. As DNA, the CDR3 is TGTGCCAGCAGCACTTACAGGGGGCCCAACTATGGCTACACCTTC. Translation: CASSTYRGPNYGYTF.